This T cell receptor beta chain was identified during a study of shared clonotypes between healthy human individuals. At the level of the study: Researchers drew samples from a couple of women and a few men aged 18 to 49.

Study outcomes and limitations: Tissues were not sampled, only blood, and their repertoires likely differ.

Sequenced by immunoSEQ multiplex PCR; TCRdb stores in-frame clones only, minus some. This sample yields roughly 96,000 clones, of which about 45% are seen a single time; about 15% belongs to the top ten. The CDR3 has 16 residues. The V gene's germline CDR1 is SGHVS and CDR2 FQNEAQ. J lost 3 bases, V lost 5 bases, and 10 bases had no gene match. In regard to this clone: Its antigen is unknown.

The chain carries TRBV7-8 and TRBJ2-7; the match to TRBD2 covers 10 bases. Sequences were obtained from PBMCs. This TCR came from a middle-aged woman in good health. Some clones in this sample may be carry-over from other donors' samples. The CDR3 DNA is TGTGCCAGCAGCCCCCCCCAACTAGCGGGAAGCTACGAGCAGTACTTC. Encoded protein: CASSPPQLAGSYEQYF.